One and the same sample provided the 32 T cell receptor beta chains below, sequenced in a study of blood T cells in healthy people across ages. A J-beta primer mix and a sample-barcoded 5' primer were used in a second PCR of about 7 to 12 cycles. TCRdb called the 5' RACE reads again in MiXCR, with one record for every CDR3 protein. The sample includes about 1.6 million distinct CDR3 sequences, about 35% of them seen just once. The sequencing sample was made of blood. These TCRs come from a woman in her thirties in good health.

This sequence joins TRBV20-1 and TRBJ2-7; 7 bases line up with TRBD1. V trimming: 1 base; J trimming: 3 bases; junction bases outside the gene matches: 9. The CDR3 extends over 15 amino acids. The germline gives CDR1 DFQATT, CDR2 SNEGSKA (reference sequence). The CDR3 protein is CSARGSQGQSYEQYF. CDR3 nucleotide sequence: TGCAGTGCTAGAGGATCCCAGGGACAGAGCTACGAGCAGTACTTC.

This clonotype was counted between two and nine times. At one boundary the junction diverges from the germline segment, which might be a read error. The chain couples TRBV6-5 to TRBJ2-1; weak D call: TRBD2 (5 bases). The CDR3 is 11 amino acids. Germline V gene sequence: CDR1 MNHEY, CDR2 SVGAGI. As DNA, the CDR3 is TGTGCCGGCAGTAGAGAGGGTGAGCAGTTCTTC. This translates into CAGSREGEQFF.

V is TRBV12-3 or TRBV12-4 and J is TRBJ1-2, with 7 bases matching TRBD1. The CDR3 extends over 15 amino acids. The junction had 5 bases not matched to a gene; V was cut back by 4 bases and J by 0 bases. The CDR3 nucleotides are TGTGCCAGCAGTTCTCATGGACAGGCTAACTATGGCTACACCTTC. This translates into CASSSHGQANYGYTF.

The J gene is TRBJ2-5, the V gene TRBV28, with D possibly matching TRBD2 (6 bases). The J call is uncertain, as TRBJ2-7 better fits the DNA end. The CDR3 sequence is 16 residues long. Germline values: CDR1 MDHEN, CDR2 SYDVKM. In nucleotides, the CDR3 is TGTGCCAGCAGAACTTCGGGGGATGTTACTCCCTACGAGCAGTACTTC. It is translated as CASRTSGDVTPYEQYF.

The J gene is TRBJ2-3, the V gene TRBV5-6; 11 bases fit TRBD2. Trimming cost V 3 bases and J 1 base; bases outside gene matches: 4. This CDR3 has 16 residues. Germline V CDR1 and CDR2: SGHDT, YYEEEE. DNA of the CDR3: TGTGCCAGCAGCTCGCAGACTAGCGGGGGCACAGATACGCAGTATTTT. Its translation is CASSSQTSGGTDTQYF.

The chain combines TRBV27 with TRBJ1-1; D is unclear. Germline assignment: CDR1 MNHEY and CDR2 SMNVEV (reference sequence). The germline V and J ends were trimmed by 3 bases and 4 bases, with 9 bases remaining between them. The CDR3 is 13 residues long. The CDR3 DNA sequence: TGTGCCAGCAGTTTCTTCCTGGGCACTGAAGCTTTCTTT. This encodes CASSFFLGTEAFF.

The table lists this clonotype with a few counts. V usage is TRBV9 and J usage is TRBJ2-1, with TRBD2 matching over 10 bases. The CDR3 is made up of 18 amino acids. Germline V CDR1 and CDR2: SGDLS, YYNGEE. V lost 0 bases to trimming and J lost 4 bases; unmatched junction nucleotides: 10. The CDR3 sequence: CASSVEGGAGGPYNEQFF. CDR3 nucleotide sequence: TGTGCCAGCAGCGTAGAGGGGGGAGCGGGGGGGCCTTACAATGAGCAGTTCTTC. Drawing the rest from reference TRBV9 and TRBJ2-1, the complete variable domain is DSGVTQTPKHLITATGQRVTLRCSPRSGDLSVYWYQQSLDQGLQFLIQYYNGEERAKGNILERFSAQQFPDLHSELNLSSLELGDSALYFCASSVEGGAGGPYNEQFFGPGTRLTVL.

This chain uses TRBV27 with TRBJ2-1; 7 bases align to TRBD1. The J call could be wrong; TRBJ2-7 is a better fit for the DNA end. Germline assignment: CDR1 MNHEY and CDR2 SMNVEV (reference sequence). The CDR3 has 15 residues. CDR3 nucleotides: TGTGCCAGCAGTTTAGCCGGGACAGCCTACAATGAGCAGTACTTC. This sequence encodes CASSLAGTAYNEQYF.

This clonotype was observed a handful of times. The chain is built from TRBV9 and TRBJ1-2; tentative D call: TRBD1 (5 bases). Trimming left V 6 bases short and J 7 bases short, with 31 bases between. Germline V CDR1 and CDR2: SGDLS, YYNGEE. The CDR3 is made up of 18 amino acids. The CDR3 bases are TGTGCCAGCAACCCGAGGCGGGACGGCGAAGGTAGGGCTCGTGGCTACACCTTC. Translation: CASNPRRDGEGRARGYTF.

This clonotype was seen more than once but under ten times. The genes are TRBV20-1 and TRBJ2-7; 15 bases are shared with TRBD2. The CDR3 covers 18 residues. Trimming took 1 base from V and 5 from J; bases not matched to a gene: 12. CDR1 DFQATT and CDR2 SNEGSKA come from the germline V gene (reference sequence). The CDR3 sequence is CSARVRAGTSGGIDEQYF. The CDR3 DNA reads as TGCAGTGCTAGAGTCCGAGCCGGGACTAGCGGGGGGATTGACGAGCAGTACTTC.

This clonotype showed up just a few times. The chain has TRBV30 and TRBJ2-7, with D perhaps being TRBD1 or TRBD2 (6 bases each). Germline values: CDR1 GTSNPN, CDR2 SVGIG (reference sequence). This CDR3 region has 15 residues. V shed 0 bases and J shed 2 bases, with 14 bases lying between them. CDR3 nucleotide sequence: TGTGCCTGGAGTGTACAGGGTAGCGGTGCCTACGAGCAGTACTTC. Amino acid sequence: CAWSVQGSGAYEQYF. Combining the CDR3 with reference TRBV30 and TRBJ2-7 gives the whole variable domain SQTIHQWPATLVQPVGSPLSLECTVEGTSNPNLYWYRQAAGRGLQLLFYSVGIGQISSEVPQNLSASRPQDRQFILSSKKLLLSDSGFYLCAWSVQGSGAYEQYFGPGTRLTVT.

This clonotype was seen only a few times. The chain recombines TRBV5-1 with TRBJ1-2; D uncertain. The CDR3 spans 13 residues. Germline values: CDR1 SGHRS, CDR2 YFSETQ. Trimming pared 4 bases from V and 2 bases from J, leaving 9 bases between. CDR3 nucleotides: TGCGCCAGCAGCATGGGCCTAAACTATGGCTACACCTTC. Residues: CASSMGLNYGYTF.

The chain employs TRBV28 and TRBJ1-1; D unresolved. Per the germline V gene, CDR1 is MDHEN and CDR2 is SYDVKM. V was trimmed by 3 bases and J by 4 bases, leaving 9 bases between them. The CDR3 is made up of 13 amino acids. The chain's CDR3 is CASSFDWGTEAFF. The CDR3 DNA reads TGTGCCAGCAGTTTTGATTGGGGCACTGAAGCTTTCTTT.

The table lists this clonotype with a few counts. V is TRBV4-1 and J is TRBJ1-5, with a tentative D call TRBD1 (6 bases). The germline V and J ends were trimmed by 0 bases and 4 bases, with 10 bases remaining between them. The CDR3 has 15 amino acids. In germline, CDR1 is MGHRA, CDR2 YSYEKL. The DNA for the CDR3 is TGCGCCAGCAGCCAAGAAGGACAGTTAAATCAGCCCCAGCATTTT. Translation: CASSQEGQLNQPQHF.

This chain connects TRBV27 to TRBJ2-1; perhaps D is TRBD1 or TRBD2 (6 bases each). The CDR3 totals 14 residues. V gave up 6 bases and J gave up 3 bases, with 12 bases separating them. The germline V gene encodes CDR1 MNHEY and CDR2 SMNVEV (reference sequence). The CDR3 region is CASRGAGNYNEQFF. The CDR3, as DNA: TGTGCCAGCAGGGGGGCGGGGAACTACAATGAGCAGTTCTTC.

Note on this clonotype: One end of the junction is discordant with germline, which a read error may explain. This chain connects TRBV6-6 to TRBJ2-2; the match to TRBD2 covers 9 bases. This CDR3 region has 16 residues. The germline V gene encodes CDR1 MNHNY and CDR2 SVGAGI (reference sequence). The DNA for the CDR3 is TGTGCCAGCAGCAACGGGGGTAGCGGGAGCACCGGAGAGCTGTTTTTT. This translates into CASSNGGSGSTGELFF.

V usage is TRBV7-2 and J usage is TRBJ2-7, with D maybe TRBD2 (5 bases). V was pared by 6 bases and J by 4 bases, with 13 bases between. The CDR3 has 13 residues. Germline values: CDR1 SGHTA, CDR2 FQGNSA. Written as DNA, the CDR3 is TGTGCCAGCAGTGGACTCCCTACTTACGAGCAGTACTTC. Amino acids: CASSGLPTYEQYF.

This clonotype was observed a few times. The gene calls are TRBV6-6 and TRBJ1-5; 7 positions match TRBD1. Germline loops: CDR1 MNHNY, CDR2 SVGAGI (reference sequence). CDR3 length: 10 residues. V lost 8 bases, J lost 11 bases, and 3 bases stayed unmatched. Written as DNA, the CDR3 is TGTGCCAGCCCACAGGGGACCCAGCATTTT. Its translation is CASPQGTQHF.

This clonotype occurred a few times. This sequence joins TRBV4-1 and TRBJ1-1; D uncertain. The CDR3 spans 12 residues. Trimming pared 1 base from V and 11 bases from J, leaving 11 bases between. CDR1 is MGHRA, CDR2 YSYEKL, per germline. The CDR3 spells CASSQVEIKAFF. CDR3 bases: TGCGCCAGCAGCCAAGTTGAGATAAAGGCTTTCTTT.

The chain is built from TRBV3-1 and TRBJ1-1; no clear D gene. V lost 1 base and J 3 bases, leaving 9 bases between the germline ends. The CDR3 contains 14 residues. Germline assignment: CDR1 LGHDT and CDR2 YNNKEL (reference sequence). The DNA for the CDR3 is TGTGCCAGCAGCCAAGGTCGCCGCGACACTGAAGCTTTCTTT. It is translated as CASSQGRRDTEAFF.

The chain carries TRBV18 and TRBJ2-5; the match to TRBD1 covers 9 bases. This CDR3 comprises 13 residues. Germline V gene sequence: CDR1 KGHSH, CDR2 LQKENI. V trimming: 3 bases; J trimming: 6 bases; junction bases outside the gene matches: 2. The DNA of the CDR3 is TGTGCCAGCTCACCCGGACAGGGGAAGACCCAGTACTTC. It is translated as CASSPGQGKTQYF.

CDR3 sequence reads: CASSETGARYDEQYF. The CDR3 nucleotides read TGTGCCAGCAGCGAAACAGGGGCGAGGTACGACGAGCAGTACTTC. The chain recombines TRBV3-1 with TRBJ2-5; 7 positions agree with TRBD1. The J call is doubtful: the DNA matches TRBJ2-7 better. The CDR3 is made up of 15 amino acids. Germline V gives CDR1 LGHDT, CDR2 YNNKEL (reference sequence).

This clonotype was counted between two and nine times. A much larger clone lies one base from this, so it may be a read error. The chain uses TRBV6-1 and TRBJ1-1; TRBD1 matches at 7 bases. Germline CDR1 is MNHNS and CDR2 is SASEGT. The CDR3 spans 13 residues. CDR3 in DNA: TGTGCCAGCAGTATTAGGAGGGACAGTGAAACTTTCTTT. Amino acids: CASSIRRDSETFF.

The chain's CDR3 is CASSPQAGGPLEQYF. The CDR3 coding sequence is TGTGCCAGCAGCCCTCAAGCGGGGGGACCCCTCGAGCAGTACTTC. This chain joins TRBV6-6 and TRBJ2-7; 9 bases align to TRBD2. The CDR3 has 15 residues. J was trimmed by 6 bases and V by 6 bases; bases with no gene match: 12. Germline assignment: CDR1 MNHNY and CDR2 SVGAGI (reference sequence).

The chain carries TRBV10-3 and TRBJ2-3, with 11 bases identical to TRBD2. Germline V gene lookup returns CDR1 ENHRY and CDR2 SYGVKD. Trimming removed 3 bases from V and 14 bases from J; junction bases left unmatched: 4. This CDR3 has 12 amino acids. In DNA form, the CDR3 reads TGTGCCATCAGTGATCTAGCGGGGGGCAGGTATTTT. It encodes CAISDLAGGRYF.

The chain employs TRBV2 and TRBJ2-1, with 10 bases matching TRBD2. Germline V gene sequence: CDR1 SNHLY, CDR2 FYNNEI. V gave up 8 bases and J gave up 13 bases; unmatched junction bases: 23. There are 17 residues in the CDR3. CDR3 sequence reads: CASGGGDKIAGGVEQFF. The CDR3 DNA follows: TGTGCCAGCGGGGGTGGGGATAAAATAGCGGGGGGTGTTGAACAGTTCTTC. The full variable domain, in which reference TRBV2 and TRBJ2-1 provide the parts outside the CDR3, is EPEVTQTPSHQVTQMGQEVILRCVPISNHLYFYWYRQILGQKVEFLVSFYNNEISEKSEIFDDQFSVERPDGSNFTLKIRSTKLEDSAMYFCASGGGDKIAGGVEQFFGPGTRLTVL.

This clonotype has only a few counts. The DNA of the CDR3 is TGCGCCAGCAGCTTGTGGGGAGCTAATGAAAAACTGTTTTTT. Translation gives CASSLWGANEKLFF. The J gene is TRBJ1-4, the V gene TRBV5-1, with no clear D. Germline CDR1 SGHRS, CDR2 YFSETQ. Trimming left V 1 base short and J 3 bases short, with 7 bases between. There are 14 residues in the CDR3.

The CDR3 loop is CSARDSGSHYNEQFF. CDR3 nucleotides: TGCAGTGCTAGAGATTCGGGATCCCACTACAATGAGCAGTTCTTC. The chain links TRBV20-1 to TRBJ2-1, with D possibly TRBD2 on 5 matching bases. The CDR3 consists of 15 residues. Germline CDR1 is DFQATT and CDR2 is SNEGSKA (reference sequence). V was clipped by 0 bases and J by 3 bases, with 12 bases between them.

This rearrangement joins TRBV28 to TRBJ2-1; D is possibly TRBD2 (6 bases). V was clipped by 2 bases and J by 2 bases, with 13 bases between them. The CDR3 totals 16 residues. Germline V gene sequence: CDR1 MDHEN, CDR2 SYDVKM. As DNA, the CDR3 is TGTGCCAGCAGTTTACTCCGGGACTTAGCCTACAATGAGCAGTTCTTC. Its protein product is CASSLLRDLAYNEQFF.

This chain connects TRBV6-5 to TRBJ1-5; D is unresolved. The V gene lost 6 bases and the J gene lost 2 bases, with 11 bases spanning the gap. The CDR3 contains 14 residues. Germline V gene data show CDR1 as MNHEY and CDR2 as SVGAGI. CDR3 nucleotide sequence: TGTGCCAGCAGGGTTCGGAGGGGCAATCAGCCCCAGCATTTT. Protein product: CASRVRRGNQPQHF.

In its sample, this clonotype was seen many times. The chain joins TRBV29-1 to TRBJ2-7, with TRBD2 matching 10 bases. J lost 3 bases, V lost 5 bases, and 4 bases had no gene match. This CDR3 contains 13 residues. Germline CDR1 is SQVTM and CDR2 is ANQGSEA. In DNA form, the CDR3 reads TGCAGCGTTACCGGGACTAGCGACTACGAGCAGTACTTC. Its translation is CSVTGTSDYEQYF.

This clonotype was counted between two and nine times. This may stem from a read error, because a much larger clone lies one nucleotide away. The V call is TRBV7-8, the J call TRBJ2-5; D not certain. Trimming cost V 5 bases and J 0 bases, with 7 bases left between them. The germline V gene encodes CDR1 SGHVS and CDR2 FQNEAQ. This CDR3 contains 13 residues. This CDR3 is CASSPLYQETQYF. CDR3 coding DNA: TGTGCCAGCAGCCCCCTGTACCAAGAGACCCAGTACTTC.